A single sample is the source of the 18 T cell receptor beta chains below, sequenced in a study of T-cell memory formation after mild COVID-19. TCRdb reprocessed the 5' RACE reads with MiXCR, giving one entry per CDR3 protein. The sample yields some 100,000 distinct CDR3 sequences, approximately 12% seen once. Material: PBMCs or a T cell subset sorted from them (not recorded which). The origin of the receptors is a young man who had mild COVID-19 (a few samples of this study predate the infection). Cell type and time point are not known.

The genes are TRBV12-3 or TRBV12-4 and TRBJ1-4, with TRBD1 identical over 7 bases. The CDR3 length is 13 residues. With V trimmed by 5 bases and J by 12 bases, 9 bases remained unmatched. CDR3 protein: CASSPTQGSELFF. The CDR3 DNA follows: TGTGCCAGCAGTCCGACACAGGGGTCCGAACTGTTTTTT.

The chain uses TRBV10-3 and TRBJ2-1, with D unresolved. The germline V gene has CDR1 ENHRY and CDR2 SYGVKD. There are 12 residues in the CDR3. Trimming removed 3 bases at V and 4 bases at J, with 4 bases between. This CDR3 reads CAISDQYNEQFF. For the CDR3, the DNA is TGTGCCATCAGTGATCAGTACAATGAGCAGTTCTTC.

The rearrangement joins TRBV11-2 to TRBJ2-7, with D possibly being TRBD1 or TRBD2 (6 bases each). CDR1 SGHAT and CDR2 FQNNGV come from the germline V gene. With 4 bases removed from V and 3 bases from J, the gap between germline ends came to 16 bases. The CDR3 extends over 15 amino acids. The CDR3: CASSSPGGGGYEQYF. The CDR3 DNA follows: TGTGCCAGCAGCTCCCCAGGTGGAGGGGGCTACGAGCAGTACTTC.

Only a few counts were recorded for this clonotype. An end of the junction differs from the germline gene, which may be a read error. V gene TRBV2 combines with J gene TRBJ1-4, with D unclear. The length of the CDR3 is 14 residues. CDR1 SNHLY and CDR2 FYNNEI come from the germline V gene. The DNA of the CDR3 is TGTGCCAGCAGCGAAGGCCTCGGAGATGAAAAACTGTTTTTT. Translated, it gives CASSEGLGDEKLFF.

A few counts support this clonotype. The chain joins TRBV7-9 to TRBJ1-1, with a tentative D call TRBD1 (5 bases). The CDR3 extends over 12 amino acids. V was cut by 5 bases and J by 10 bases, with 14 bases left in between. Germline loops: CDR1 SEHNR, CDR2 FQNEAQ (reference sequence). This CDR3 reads CASSLGGSAAFF. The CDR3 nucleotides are TGTGCCAGCAGCCTTGGGGGATCCGCAGCTTTCTTT.

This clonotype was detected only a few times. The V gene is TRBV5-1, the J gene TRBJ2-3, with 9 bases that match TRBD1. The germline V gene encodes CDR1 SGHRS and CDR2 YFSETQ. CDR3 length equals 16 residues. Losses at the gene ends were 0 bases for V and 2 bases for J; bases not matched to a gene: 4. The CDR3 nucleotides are TGCGCCAGCAGCTTGGGTGGGACAGGGTTCACAGATACGCAGTATTTT. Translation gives CASSLGGTGFTDTQYF.

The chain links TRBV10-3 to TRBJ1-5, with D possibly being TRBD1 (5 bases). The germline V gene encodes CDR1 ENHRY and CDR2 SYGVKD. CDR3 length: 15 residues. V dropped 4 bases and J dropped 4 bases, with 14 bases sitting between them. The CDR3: CAISGGGIRNQPQHF. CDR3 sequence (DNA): TGTGCCATCAGTGGGGGGGGGATAAGGAATCAGCCCCAGCATTTT.

DNA of the CDR3: TGTGCCAGCAGCGTAGGGTCAAATGGAGAGCAGTACTTC. Residues: CASSVGSNGEQYF. The chain couples TRBV9 to TRBJ2-7; D ambiguous. Germline loops: CDR1 SGDLS, CDR2 YYNGEE. Trimming stripped 0 bases from V and 7 bases from J, with 11 bases between. The CDR3 extends over 13 amino acids.

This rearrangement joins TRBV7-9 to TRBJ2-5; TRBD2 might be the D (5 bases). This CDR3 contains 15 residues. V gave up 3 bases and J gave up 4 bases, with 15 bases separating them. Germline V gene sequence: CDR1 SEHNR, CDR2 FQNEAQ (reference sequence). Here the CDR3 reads CASSFLRGSRETQYF. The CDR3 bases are TGTGCCAGCAGCTTTCTCCGGGGTTCTAGAGAGACCCAGTACTTC.

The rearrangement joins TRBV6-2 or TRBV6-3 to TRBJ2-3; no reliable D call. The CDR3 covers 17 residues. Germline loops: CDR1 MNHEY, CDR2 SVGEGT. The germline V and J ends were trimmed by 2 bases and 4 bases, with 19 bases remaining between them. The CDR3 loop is CASSYPPPAPRPDTQYF. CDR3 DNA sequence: TGTGCCAGCAGTTACCCCCCACCAGCCCCCCGGCCAGATACGCAGTATTTT.

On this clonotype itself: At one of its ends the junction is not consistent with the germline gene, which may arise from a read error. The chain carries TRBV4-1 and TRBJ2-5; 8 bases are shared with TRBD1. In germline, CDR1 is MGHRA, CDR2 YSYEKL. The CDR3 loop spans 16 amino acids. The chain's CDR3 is CAGSQGGRGHGETQYF. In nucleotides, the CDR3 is TGCGCCGGCAGCCAGGGGGGCAGGGGGCATGGGGAGACCCAGTACTTC.

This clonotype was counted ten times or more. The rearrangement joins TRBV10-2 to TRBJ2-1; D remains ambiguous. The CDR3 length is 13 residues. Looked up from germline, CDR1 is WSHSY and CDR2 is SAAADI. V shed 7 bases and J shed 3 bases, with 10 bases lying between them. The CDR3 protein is CASKVGGYNEQFF. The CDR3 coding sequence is TGCGCCAGCAAAGTAGGTGGCTACAATGAGCAGTTCTTC.

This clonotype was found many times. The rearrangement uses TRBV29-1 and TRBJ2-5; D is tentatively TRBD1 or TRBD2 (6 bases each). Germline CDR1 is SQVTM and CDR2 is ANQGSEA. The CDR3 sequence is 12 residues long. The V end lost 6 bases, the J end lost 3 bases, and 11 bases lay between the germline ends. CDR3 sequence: CSVGGREETQYF. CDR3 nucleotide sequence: TGCAGCGTGGGGGGCAGGGAAGAGACCCAGTACTTC.

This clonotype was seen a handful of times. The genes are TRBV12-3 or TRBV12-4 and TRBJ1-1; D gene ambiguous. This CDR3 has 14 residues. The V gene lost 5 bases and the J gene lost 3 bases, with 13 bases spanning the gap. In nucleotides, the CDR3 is TGTGCCAGCAGTGTCTCCCCCCGATACACTGAAGCTTTCTTT. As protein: CASSVSPRYTEAFF.

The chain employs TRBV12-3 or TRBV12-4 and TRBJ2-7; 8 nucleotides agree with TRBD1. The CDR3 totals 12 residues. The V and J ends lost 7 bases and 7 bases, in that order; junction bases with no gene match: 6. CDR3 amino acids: CASTTGGWEQYF. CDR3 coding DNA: TGTGCCAGCACCACAGGGGGATGGGAGCAGTACTTC.

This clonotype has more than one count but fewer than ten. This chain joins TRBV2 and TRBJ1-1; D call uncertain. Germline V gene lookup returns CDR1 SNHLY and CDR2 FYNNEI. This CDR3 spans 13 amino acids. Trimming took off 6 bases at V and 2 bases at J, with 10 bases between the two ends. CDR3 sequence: CASSPGYNTEAFF. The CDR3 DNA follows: TGTGCCAGCAGCCCCGGATACAACACTGAAGCTTTCTTT.

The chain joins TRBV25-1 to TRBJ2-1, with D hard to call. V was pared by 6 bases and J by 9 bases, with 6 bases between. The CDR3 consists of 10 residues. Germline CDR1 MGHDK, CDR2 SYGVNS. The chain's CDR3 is CASSGSEQFF. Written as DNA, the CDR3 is TGTGCCAGCAGCGGTAGTGAGCAGTTCTTC.

The CDR3 nucleotides are TGCGCCAGCAGCCGGACTAGCGGGGGGTTTTACAATGAGCAGTTCTTC. Translating gives CASSRTSGGFYNEQFF. The chain links TRBV5-1 to TRBJ2-1; 14 bases are shared with TRBD2. The J segment lost 4 bases and the V segment lost 4 bases, leaving 4 bases of the junction unmatched. The CDR3 sequence is 16 residues long. Looked up from germline, CDR1 is SGHRS and CDR2 is YFSETQ.